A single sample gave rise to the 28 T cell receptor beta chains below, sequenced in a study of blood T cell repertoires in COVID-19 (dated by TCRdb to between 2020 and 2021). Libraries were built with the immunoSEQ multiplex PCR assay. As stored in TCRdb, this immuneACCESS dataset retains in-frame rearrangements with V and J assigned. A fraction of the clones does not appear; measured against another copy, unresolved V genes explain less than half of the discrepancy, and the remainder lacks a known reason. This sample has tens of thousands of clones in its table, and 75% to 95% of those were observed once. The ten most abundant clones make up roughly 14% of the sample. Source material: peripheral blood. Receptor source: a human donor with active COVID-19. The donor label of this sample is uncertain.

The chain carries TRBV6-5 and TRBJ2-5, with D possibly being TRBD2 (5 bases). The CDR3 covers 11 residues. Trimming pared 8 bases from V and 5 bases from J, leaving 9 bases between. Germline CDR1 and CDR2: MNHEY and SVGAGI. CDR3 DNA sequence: TGTGCCAGCGCAGGCGGGGAGACCCAGTACTTC. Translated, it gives CASAGGETQYF.

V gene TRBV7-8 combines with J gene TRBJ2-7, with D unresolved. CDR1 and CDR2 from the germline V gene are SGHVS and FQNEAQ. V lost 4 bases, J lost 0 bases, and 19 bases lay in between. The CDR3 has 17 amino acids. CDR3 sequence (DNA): TGTGCCAGCAGCTCCTCGGGTCTTACTTGGTCCTCCTACGAGCAGTACTTC. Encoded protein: CASSSSGLTWSSYEQYF.

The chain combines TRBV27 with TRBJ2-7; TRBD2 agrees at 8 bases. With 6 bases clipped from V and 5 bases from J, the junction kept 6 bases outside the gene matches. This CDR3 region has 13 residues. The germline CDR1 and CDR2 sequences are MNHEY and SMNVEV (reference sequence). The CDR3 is CASRTGGVNEQYF. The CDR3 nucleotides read TGTGCCAGCAGGACGGGGGGGGTCAACGAGCAGTACTTC.

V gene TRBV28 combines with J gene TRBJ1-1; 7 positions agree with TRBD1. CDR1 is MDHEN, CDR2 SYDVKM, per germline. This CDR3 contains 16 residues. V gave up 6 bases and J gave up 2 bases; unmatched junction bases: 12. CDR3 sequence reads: CASSNGDSYFNTEAFF. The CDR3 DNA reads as TGTGCCAGCAGCAACGGGGACAGCTACTTTAACACTGAAGCTTTCTTT. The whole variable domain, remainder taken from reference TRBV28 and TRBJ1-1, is DVKVTQSSRYLVKRTGEKVFLECVQDMDHENMFWYRQDPGLGLRLIYFSYDVKMKEKGDIPEGYSVSREKKERFSLILESASTNQTSMYLCASSNGDSYFNTEAFFGQGTRLTVV.

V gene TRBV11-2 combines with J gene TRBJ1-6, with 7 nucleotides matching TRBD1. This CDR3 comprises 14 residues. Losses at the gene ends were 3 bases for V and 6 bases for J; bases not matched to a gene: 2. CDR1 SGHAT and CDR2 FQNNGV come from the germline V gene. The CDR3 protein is CASSFDRANSPLHF. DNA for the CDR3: TGTGCCAGCAGCTTTGACAGGGCTAATTCACCCCTCCACTTT.

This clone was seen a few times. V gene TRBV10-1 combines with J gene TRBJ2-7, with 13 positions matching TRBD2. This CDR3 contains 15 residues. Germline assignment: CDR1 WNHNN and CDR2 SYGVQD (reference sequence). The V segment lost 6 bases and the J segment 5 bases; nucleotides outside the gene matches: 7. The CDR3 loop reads CASSELAGGRDEQYF. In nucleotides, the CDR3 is TGCGCCAGCAGCGAACTAGCGGGAGGGCGAGACGAGCAGTACTTC.

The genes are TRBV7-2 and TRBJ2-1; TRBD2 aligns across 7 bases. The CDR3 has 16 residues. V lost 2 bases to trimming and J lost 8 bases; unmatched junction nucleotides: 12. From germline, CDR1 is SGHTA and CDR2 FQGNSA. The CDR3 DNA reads TGTGCCAGCAGCTTAACCTCAGCGGGAATTTCTTATGAGCAGTTCTTC. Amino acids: CASSLTSAGISYEQFF.

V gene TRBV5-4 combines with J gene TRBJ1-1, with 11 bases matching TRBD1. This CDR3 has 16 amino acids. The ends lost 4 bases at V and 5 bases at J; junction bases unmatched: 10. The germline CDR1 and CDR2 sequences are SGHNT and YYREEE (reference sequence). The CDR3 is CASSGGTGGWRTEAFF. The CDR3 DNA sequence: TGTGCCAGCAGCGGGGGGACAGGGGGTTGGCGGACTGAAGCTTTCTTT.

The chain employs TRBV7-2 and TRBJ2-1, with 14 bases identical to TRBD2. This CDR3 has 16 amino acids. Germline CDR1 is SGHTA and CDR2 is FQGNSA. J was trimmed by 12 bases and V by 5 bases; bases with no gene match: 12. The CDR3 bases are TGTGCCAGCAGCGGCAGGGGACTAGCGGGGGAACGGGGGCAGTTCTTC. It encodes CASSGRGLAGERGQFF.

The CDR3 DNA reads as TGCGCCAGCAGCTCGGACTCCACAGGGGGGGATACGCAGTATTTT. Its protein product is CASSSDSTGGDTQYF. The chain uses TRBV5-1 and TRBJ2-3, with 8 bases that match TRBD1. The CDR3 length is 15 residues. V trimming: 3 bases; J trimming: 6 bases; junction bases outside the gene matches: 9. Looked up from germline, CDR1 is SGHRS and CDR2 is YFSETQ.

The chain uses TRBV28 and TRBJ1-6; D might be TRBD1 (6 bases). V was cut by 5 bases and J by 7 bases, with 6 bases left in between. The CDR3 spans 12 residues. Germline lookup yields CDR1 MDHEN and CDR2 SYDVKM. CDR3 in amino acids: CASSQGNSPLHF. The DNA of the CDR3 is TGTGCCAGCAGTCAGGGGAATTCACCCCTCCACTTT.

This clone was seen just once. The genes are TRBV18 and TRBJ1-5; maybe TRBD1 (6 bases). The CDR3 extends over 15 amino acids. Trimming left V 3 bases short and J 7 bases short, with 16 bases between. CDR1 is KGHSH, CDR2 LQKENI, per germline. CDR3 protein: CASSPSTGPEQPQHF. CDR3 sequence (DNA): TGTGCCAGCTCACCGAGCACAGGGCCGGAACAGCCCCAGCATTTT. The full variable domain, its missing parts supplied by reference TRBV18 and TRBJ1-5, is NAGVMQNPRHLVRRRGQEARLRCSPMKGHSHVYWYRQLPEEGLKFMVYLQKENIIDESGMPKERFSAEFPKEGPSILRIQQVVRGDSAAYFCASSPSTGPEQPQHFGDGTRLSIL.

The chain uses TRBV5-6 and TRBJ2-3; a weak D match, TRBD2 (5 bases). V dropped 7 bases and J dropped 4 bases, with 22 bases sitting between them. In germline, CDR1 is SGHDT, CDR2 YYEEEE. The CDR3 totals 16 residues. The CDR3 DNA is TGTGCCAGCTCAAGCCAACTAGGAGTTCTTGCAGATACGCAGTATTTT. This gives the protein CASSSQLGVLADTQYF. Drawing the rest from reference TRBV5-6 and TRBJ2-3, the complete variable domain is DAGVTQSPTHLIKTRGQQVTLRCSPKSGHDTVSWYQQALGQGPQFIFQYYEEEERQRGNFPDRFSGHQFPNYSSELNVNALLLGDSALYLCASSSQLGVLADTQYFGPGTRLTVL.

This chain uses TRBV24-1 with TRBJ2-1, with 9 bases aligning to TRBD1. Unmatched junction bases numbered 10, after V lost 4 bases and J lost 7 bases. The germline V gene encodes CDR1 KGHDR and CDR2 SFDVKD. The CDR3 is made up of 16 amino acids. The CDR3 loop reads CATSDSGTGPGNEQFF. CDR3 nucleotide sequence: TGTGCCACCAGTGACTCCGGGACAGGGCCCGGGAATGAGCAGTTCTTC.

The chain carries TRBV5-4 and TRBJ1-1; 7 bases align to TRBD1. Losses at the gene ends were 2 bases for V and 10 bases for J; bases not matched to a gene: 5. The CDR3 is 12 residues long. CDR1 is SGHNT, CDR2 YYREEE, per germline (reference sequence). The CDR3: CASSFDRVGAFF. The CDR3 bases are TGTGCCAGCAGCTTCGACAGGGTAGGAGCTTTCTTT.

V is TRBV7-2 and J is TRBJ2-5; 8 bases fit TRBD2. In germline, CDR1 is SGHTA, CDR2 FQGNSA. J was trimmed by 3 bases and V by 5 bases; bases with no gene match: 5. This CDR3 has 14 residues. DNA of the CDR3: TGTGCCAGCAGCGTTACTAGCGGCAAAGAGACCCAGTACTTC. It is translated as CASSVTSGKETQYF.

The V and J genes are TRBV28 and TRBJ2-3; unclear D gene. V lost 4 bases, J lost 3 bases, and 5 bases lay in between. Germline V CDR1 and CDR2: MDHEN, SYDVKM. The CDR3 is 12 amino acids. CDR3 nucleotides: TGTGCCAGCAGTTCAGCGACAGATACGCAGTATTTT. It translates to CASSSATDTQYF.

Here the CDR3 reads CASSFTGKDEAFF. For the CDR3, the DNA is TGTGCCAGCAGCTTTACAGGGAAAGACGAAGCTTTCTTT. The gene calls are TRBV7-2 and TRBJ1-1; possible D gene TRBD1, 6 bases. The CDR3 totals 13 residues. V gave up 3 bases and J gave up 8 bases, with 13 bases separating them. Germline V CDR1 and CDR2: SGHTA, FQGNSA.

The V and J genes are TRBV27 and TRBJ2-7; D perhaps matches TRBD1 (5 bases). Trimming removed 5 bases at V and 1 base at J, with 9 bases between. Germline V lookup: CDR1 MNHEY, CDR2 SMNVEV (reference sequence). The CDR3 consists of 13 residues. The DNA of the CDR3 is TGTGCCAGCAGTCCGACAGATTCCTACGAGCAGTACTTC. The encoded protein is CASSPTDSYEQYF.

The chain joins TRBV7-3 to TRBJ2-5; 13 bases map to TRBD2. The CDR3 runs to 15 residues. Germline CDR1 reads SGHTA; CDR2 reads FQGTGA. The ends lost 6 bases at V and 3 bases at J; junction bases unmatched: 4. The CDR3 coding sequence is TGTGCCAGCAGTCTAGGACTAGCGGGAGAAGAGACCCAGTACTTC. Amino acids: CASSLGLAGEETQYF.

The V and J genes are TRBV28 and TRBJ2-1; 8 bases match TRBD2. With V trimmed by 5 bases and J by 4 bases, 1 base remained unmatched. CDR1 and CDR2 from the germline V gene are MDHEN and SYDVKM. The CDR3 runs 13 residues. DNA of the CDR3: TGTGCCAGCAGTGGACTAGCTTACAATGAGCAGTTCTTC. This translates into CASSGLAYNEQFF.

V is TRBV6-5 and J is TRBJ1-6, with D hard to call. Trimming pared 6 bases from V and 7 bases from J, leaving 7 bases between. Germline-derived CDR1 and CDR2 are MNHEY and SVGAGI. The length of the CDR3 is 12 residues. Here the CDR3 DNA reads TGTGCCAGCAGGCCGGTAAATTCACCCCTCCACTTT. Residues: CASRPVNSPLHF.

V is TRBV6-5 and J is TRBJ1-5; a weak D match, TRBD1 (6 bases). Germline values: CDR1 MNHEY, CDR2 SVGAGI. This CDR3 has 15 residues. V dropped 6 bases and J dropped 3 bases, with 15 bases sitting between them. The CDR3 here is CASSRQAGPNQPQHF. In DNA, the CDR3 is TGTGCCAGCAGCAGACAGGCTGGCCCCAATCAGCCCCAGCATTTT.

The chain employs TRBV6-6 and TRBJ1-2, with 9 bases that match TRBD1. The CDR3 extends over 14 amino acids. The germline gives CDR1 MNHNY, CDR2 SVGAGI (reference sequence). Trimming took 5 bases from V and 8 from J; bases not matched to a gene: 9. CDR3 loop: CASSTGQGQYGYTF. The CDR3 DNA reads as TGTGCCAGCAGTACTGGACAGGGGCAATACGGCTACACCTTC.

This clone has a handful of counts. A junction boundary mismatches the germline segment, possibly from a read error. The CDR3 loop is CASSSTGTGNQPQHF. The CDR3 nucleotides read TGTGCCAGCAGTTCCACCGGGACAGGCAACCAGCCCCAGCATTTT. The gene calls are TRBV2 and TRBJ1-5; TRBD1 matches 8 bases. The CDR3 has 15 residues. Looked up from germline, CDR1 is SNHLY and CDR2 is FYNNEI.

CDR3 bases: TGTGCCAGCAGTTCAGGGGACAGGGCTTACAATGAGCAGTTCTTC. Its protein product is CASSSGDRAYNEQFF. The chain combines TRBV28 with TRBJ2-1, with 9 positions matching TRBD1. V lost 4 bases and J lost 4; bases outside the gene matches: 5. CDR3 length equals 15 residues. Germline assignment: CDR1 MDHEN and CDR2 SYDVKM.

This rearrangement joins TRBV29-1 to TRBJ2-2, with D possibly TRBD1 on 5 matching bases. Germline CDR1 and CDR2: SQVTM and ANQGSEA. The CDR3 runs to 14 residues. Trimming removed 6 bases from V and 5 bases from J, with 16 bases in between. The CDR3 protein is CSVREGARTGELFF. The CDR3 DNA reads TGCAGCGTAAGGGAAGGGGCTAGGACCGGGGAGCTGTTTTTT.

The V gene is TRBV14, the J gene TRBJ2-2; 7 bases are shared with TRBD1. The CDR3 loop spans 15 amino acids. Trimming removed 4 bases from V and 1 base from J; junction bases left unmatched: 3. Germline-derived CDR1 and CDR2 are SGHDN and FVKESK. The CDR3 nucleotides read TGTGCCAGCAGCCCGGGACAGCTGAACACCGGGGAGCTGTTTTTT. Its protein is CASSPGQLNTGELFF.